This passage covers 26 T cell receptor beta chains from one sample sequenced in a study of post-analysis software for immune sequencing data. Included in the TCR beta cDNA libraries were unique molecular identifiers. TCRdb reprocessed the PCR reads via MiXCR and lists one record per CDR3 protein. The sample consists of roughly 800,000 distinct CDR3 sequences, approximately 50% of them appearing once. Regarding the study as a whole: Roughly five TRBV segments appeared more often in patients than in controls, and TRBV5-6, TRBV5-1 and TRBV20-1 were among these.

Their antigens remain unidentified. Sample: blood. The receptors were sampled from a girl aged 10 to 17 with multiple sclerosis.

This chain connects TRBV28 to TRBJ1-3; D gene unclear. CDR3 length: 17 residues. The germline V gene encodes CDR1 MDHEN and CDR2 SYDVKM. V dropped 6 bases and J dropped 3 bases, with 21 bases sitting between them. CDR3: CASRLMEGVSGGNTIYF. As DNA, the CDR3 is TGTGCCAGCAGACTAATGGAGGGAGTCAGCGGTGGAAACACCATATATTTT.

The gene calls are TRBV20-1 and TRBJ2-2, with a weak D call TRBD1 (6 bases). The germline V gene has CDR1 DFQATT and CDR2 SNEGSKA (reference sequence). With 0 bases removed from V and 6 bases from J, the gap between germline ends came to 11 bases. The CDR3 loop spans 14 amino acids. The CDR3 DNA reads TGCAGTGCTAGAGAGCCGACAGGCGCCGGGGAGCTGTTTTTT. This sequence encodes CSAREPTGAGELFF.

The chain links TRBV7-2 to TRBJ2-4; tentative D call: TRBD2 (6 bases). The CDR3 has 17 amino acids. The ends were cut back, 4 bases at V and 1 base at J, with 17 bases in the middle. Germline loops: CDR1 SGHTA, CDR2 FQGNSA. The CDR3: CASSSSEGFWAKNIQYF. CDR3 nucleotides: TGTGCCAGCAGCTCTAGCGAAGGGTTCTGGGCCAAAAACATTCAGTACTTC.

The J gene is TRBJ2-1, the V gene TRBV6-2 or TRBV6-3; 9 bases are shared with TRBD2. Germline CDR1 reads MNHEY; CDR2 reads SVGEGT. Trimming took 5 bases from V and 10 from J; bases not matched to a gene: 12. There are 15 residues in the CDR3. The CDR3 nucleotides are TGTGCCAGCAGTCCCGGGGGCGGGAGGGCTTCCGAGCAGTTCTTC. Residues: CASSPGGGRASEQFF.

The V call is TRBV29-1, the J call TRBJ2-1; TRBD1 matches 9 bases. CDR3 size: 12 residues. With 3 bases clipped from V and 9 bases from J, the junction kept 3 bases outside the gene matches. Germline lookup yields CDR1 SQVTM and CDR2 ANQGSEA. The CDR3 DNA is TGCAGCGTTGACCCGACAGGGGGTGAGCAGTTCTTC. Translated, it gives CSVDPTGGEQFF.

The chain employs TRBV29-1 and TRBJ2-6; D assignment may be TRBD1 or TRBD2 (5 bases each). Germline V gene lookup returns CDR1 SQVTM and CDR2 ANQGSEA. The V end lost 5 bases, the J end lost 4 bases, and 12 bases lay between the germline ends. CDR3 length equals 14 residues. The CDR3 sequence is CSVRRGDGANVLTF. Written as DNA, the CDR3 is TGCAGCGTTCGGCGAGGGGACGGGGCCAACGTCCTGACTTTC.

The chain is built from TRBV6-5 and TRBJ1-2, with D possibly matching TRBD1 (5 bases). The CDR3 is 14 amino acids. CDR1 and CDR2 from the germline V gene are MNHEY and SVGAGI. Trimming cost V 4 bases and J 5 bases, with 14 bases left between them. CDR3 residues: CASSLGGGAYGYTF. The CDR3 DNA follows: TGTGCCAGCAGTTTGGGTGGTGGGGCGTATGGCTACACCTTC.

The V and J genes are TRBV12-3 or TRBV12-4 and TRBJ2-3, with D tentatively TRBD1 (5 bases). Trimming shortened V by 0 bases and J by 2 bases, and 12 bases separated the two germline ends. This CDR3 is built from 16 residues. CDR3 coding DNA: TGTGCCAGCAGTTTAGCGCCAACAGGTGTCACAGATACGCAGTATTTT. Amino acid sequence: CASSLAPTGVTDTQYF.

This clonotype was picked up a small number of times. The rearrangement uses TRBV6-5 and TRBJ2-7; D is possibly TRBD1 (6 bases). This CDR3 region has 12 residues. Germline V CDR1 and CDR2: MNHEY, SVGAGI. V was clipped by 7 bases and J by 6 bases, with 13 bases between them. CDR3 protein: CASKAGAGEQYF. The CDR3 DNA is TGTGCCAGCAAGGCAGGGGCTGGCGAGCAGTACTTC.

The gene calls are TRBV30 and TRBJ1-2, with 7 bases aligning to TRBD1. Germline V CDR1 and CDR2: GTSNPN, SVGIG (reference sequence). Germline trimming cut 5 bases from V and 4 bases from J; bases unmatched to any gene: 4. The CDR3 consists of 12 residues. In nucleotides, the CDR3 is TGTGCCTGGCAACAGGGGAGCTATGGCTACACCTTC. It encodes CAWQQGSYGYTF.

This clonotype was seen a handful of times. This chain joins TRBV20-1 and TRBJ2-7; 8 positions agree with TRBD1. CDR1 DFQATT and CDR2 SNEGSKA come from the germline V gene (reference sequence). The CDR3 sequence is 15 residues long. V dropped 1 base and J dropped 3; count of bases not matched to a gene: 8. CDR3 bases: TGCAGTGCTAGAGCTGCGACAGGGGTCTACTACGAGCAGTACTTC. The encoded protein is CSARAATGVYYEQYF.

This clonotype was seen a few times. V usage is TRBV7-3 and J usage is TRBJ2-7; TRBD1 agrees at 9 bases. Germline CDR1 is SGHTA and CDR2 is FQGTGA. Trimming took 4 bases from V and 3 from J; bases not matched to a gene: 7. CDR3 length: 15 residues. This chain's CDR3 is CASSSTGGQDYEQYF. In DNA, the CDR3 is TGTGCCAGCAGCTCGACAGGGGGTCAGGACTACGAGCAGTACTTC. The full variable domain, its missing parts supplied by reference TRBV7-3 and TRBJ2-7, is GAGVSQTPSNKVTEKGKYVELRCDPISGHTALYWYRQSLGQGPEFLIYFQGTGAADDSGLPNDRFFAVRPEGSVSTLKIQRTERGDSAVYLCASSSTGGQDYEQYFGPGTRLTVT.

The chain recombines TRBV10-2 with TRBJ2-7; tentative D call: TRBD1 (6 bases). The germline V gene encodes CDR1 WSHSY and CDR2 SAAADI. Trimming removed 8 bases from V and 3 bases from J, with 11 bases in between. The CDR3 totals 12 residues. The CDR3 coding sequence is TGCGCCAGCTTGCAGGACAGCTACGAGCAGTACTTC. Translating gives CASLQDSYEQYF.

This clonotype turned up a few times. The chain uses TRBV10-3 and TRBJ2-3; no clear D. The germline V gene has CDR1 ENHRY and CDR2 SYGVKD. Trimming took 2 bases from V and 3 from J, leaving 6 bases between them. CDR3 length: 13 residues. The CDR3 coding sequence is TGTGCCATCAGTGAGGGAGCAACAGATACGCAGTATTTT. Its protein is CAISEGATDTQYF.

CDR3: CAISTGTGGENYGYTF. The CDR3 coding sequence is TGTGCCATCAGTACCGGGACAGGGGGCGAGAACTATGGCTACACCTTC. The rearrangement links TRBV10-3 to TRBJ1-2; 12 bases are a match to TRBD1. This CDR3 region has 16 residues. The V gene's germline CDR1 is ENHRY and CDR2 SYGVKD. V gave up 5 bases and J gave up 2 bases; unmatched junction bases: 6.

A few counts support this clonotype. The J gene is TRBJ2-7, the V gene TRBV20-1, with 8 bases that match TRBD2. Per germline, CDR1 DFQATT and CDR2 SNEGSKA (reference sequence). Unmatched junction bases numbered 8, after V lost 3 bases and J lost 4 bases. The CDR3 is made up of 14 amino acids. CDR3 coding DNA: TGCAGTGCTAGGTCTAGCGGGTCCCCTTACGAGCAGTACTTC. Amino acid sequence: CSARSSGSPYEQYF.

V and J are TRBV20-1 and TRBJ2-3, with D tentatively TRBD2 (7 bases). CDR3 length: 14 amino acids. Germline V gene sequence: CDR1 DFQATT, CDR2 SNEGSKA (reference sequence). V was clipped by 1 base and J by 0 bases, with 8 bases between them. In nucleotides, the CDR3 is TGCAGTGCTAGAGGGGGGGGCAGCACAGATACGCAGTATTTT. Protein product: CSARGGGSTDTQYF.

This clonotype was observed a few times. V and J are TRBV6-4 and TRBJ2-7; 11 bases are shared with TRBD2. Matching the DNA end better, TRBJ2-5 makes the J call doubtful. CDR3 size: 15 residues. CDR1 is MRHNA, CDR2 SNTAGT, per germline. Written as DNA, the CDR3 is TGTGCCAGCAGTACTAGCGGGAGTGCATCCGAGACCCAGTACTTC. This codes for CASSTSGSASETQYF.

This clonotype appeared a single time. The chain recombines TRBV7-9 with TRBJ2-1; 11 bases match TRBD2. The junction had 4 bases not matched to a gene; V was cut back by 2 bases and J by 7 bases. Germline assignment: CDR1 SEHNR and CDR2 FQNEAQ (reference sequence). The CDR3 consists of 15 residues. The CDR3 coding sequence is TGTGCCAGCAGCTTACTTAGCGGGAGGGTTAATGAGCAGTTCTTC. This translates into CASSLLSGRVNEQFF.

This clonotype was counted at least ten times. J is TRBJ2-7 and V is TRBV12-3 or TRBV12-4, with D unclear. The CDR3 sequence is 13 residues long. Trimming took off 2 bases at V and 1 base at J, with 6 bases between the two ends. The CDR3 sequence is CASSLRQSYEQYF. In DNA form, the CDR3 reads TGTGCCAGCAGTTTACGGCAGTCCTACGAGCAGTACTTC.

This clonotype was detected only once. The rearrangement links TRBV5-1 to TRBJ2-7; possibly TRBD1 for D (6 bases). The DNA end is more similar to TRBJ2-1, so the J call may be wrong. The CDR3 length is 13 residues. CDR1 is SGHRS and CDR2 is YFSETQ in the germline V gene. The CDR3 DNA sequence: TGCGCCAGCAGCTTAACAGGGTTCTATGAGCAGTTCTTC. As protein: CASSLTGFYEQFF.

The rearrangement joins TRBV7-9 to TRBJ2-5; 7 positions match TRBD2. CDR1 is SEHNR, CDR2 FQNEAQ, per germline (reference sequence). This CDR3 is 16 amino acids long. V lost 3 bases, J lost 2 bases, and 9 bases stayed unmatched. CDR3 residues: CASSLGGGGIQETQYF. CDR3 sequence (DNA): TGTGCCAGCAGCTTGGGTGGCGGGGGTATACAAGAGACCCAGTACTTC.

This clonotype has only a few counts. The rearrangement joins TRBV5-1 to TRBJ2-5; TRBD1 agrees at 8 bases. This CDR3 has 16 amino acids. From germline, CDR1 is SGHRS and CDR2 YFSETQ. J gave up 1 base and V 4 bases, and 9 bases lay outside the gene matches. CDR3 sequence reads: CASSQLWTGPQETQYF. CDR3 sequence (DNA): TGCGCCAGCAGCCAGCTTTGGACAGGGCCCCAAGAGACCCAGTACTTC.

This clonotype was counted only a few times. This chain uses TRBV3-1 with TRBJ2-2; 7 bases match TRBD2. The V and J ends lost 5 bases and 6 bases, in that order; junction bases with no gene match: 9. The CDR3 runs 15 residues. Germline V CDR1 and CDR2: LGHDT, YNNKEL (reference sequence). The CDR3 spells CASSDIGGSSGELFF. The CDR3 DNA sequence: TGTGCCAGCAGCGATATCGGCGGGAGCTCCGGGGAGCTGTTTTTT.

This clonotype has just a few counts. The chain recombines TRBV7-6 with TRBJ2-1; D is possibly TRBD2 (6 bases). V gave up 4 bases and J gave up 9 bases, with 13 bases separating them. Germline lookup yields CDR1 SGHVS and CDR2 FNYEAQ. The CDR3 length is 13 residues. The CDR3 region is CASSYSGPGEQFF. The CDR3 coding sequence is TGTGCCAGCAGCTATAGCGGACCGGGTGAGCAGTTCTTC.

CDR3 bases: TGTGCCACCAGCAGGGGGACCGGGACTTGGAATGAGCAGTTCTTC. Encoded protein: CATSRGTGTWNEQFF. The chain has TRBV15 and TRBJ2-1; TRBD2 might be the D (6 bases). The CDR3 contains 15 residues. V shed 3 bases and J shed 7 bases, with 16 bases lying between them. Per the germline V gene, CDR1 is LNHNV and CDR2 is YYDKDF (reference sequence).